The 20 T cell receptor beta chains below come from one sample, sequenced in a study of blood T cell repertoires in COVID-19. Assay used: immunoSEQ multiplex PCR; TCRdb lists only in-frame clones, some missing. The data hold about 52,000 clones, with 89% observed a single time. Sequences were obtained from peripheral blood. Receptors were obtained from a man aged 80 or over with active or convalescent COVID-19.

The DNA of the CDR3 is TGTGCCAGCCCTCTTTCCGGCTACACCTTC. Residues: CASPLSGYTF. This sequence joins TRBV27 and TRBJ1-2; D call uncertain. In germline, CDR1 is MNHEY, CDR2 SMNVEV (reference sequence). The length of the CDR3 is 10 residues. Trimming took off 8 bases at V and 8 bases at J, with 9 bases between the two ends.

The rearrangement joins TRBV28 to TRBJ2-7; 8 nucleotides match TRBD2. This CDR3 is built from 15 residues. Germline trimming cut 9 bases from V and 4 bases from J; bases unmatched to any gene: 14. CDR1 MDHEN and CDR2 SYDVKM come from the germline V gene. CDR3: CASRPPPGGRYEQYF. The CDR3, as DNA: TGTGCCAGTAGACCCCCCCCGGGGGGGAGGTACGAGCAGTACTTC. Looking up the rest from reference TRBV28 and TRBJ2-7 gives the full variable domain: DVKVTQSSRYLVKRTGEKVFLECVQDMDHENMFWYRQDPGLGLRLIYFSYDVKMKEKGDIPEGYSVSREKKERFSLILESASTNQTSMYLCASRPPPGGRYEQYFGPGTRLTVT.

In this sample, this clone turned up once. The CDR3 reads CASSQDQRQPPPQPQHF. As DNA, the CDR3 is TGTGCCAGCAGCCAAGATCAGAGACAGCCTCCCCCTCAGCCCCAGCATTTT. V and J are TRBV3-1 (or the pseudogene TRBV3-2) and TRBJ1-5, with a possible D match to TRBD1 (5 bases). This CDR3 has 17 amino acids. Germline V CDR1 and CDR2: LGHDT, YNNKEL (reference sequence). The V gene lost 0 bases and the J gene lost 6 bases, with 18 bases spanning the gap.

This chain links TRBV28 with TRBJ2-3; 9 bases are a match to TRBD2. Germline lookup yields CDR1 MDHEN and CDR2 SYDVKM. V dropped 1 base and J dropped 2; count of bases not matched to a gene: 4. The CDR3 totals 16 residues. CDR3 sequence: CASSLFAGGTTDTQYF. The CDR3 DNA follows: TGTGCCAGCAGTTTATTCGCGGGAGGGACCACAGATACGCAGTATTTT.

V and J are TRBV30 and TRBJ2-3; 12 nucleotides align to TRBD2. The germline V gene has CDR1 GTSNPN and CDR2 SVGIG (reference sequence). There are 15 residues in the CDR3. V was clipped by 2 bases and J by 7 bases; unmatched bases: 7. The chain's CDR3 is CAWSSSGGDLNTQYF. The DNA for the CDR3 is TGTGCCTGGAGTTCTAGCGGGGGGGATTTGAATACGCAGTATTTT.

The DNA for the CDR3 is TGCGCCAGCAGTGAACCTCGGGACAGGCAAAGTTCCTACGAGCAGTACTTC. Its protein product is CASSEPRDRQSSYEQYF. The V gene is TRBV10-2, the J gene TRBJ2-7; 8 nucleotides agree with TRBD1. CDR1 and CDR2 from the germline V gene are WSHSY and SAAADI. V lost 3 bases to trimming and J lost 1 base; unmatched junction nucleotides: 11. This CDR3 has 17 residues.

DNA for the CDR3: TGTGCCAGCTCAGGTCCCGGACAGGGTGTCTACGAGCAGTACTTC. Translation: CASSGPGQGVYEQYF. The chain has TRBV18 and TRBJ2-7, with 8 bases identical to TRBD1. Germline CDR1 and CDR2: KGHSH and LQKENI. J gave up 3 bases and V 5 bases, and 9 bases lay outside the gene matches. The CDR3 has 15 amino acids. Complete variable domain (other parts from reference TRBV18 and TRBJ2-7): NAGVMQNPRHLVRRRGQEARLRCSPMKGHSHVYWYRQLPEEGLKFMVYLQKENIIDESGMPKERFSAEFPKEGPSILRIQQVVRGDSAAYFCASSGPGQGVYEQYFGPGTRLTVT.

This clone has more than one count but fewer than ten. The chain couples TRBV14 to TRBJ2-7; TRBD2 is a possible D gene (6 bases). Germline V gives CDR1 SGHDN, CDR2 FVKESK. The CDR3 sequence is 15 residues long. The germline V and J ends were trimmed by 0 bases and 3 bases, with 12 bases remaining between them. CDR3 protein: CASSQDGARGYEQYF. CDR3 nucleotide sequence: TGTGCCAGCAGCCAAGATGGGGCGCGGGGCTACGAGCAGTACTTC.

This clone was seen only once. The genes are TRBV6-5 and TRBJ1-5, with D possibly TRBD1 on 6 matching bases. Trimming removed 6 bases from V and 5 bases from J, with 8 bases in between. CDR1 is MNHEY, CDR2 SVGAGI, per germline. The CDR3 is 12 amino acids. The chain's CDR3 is CASRTGHQPQHF. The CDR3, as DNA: TGTGCCAGCAGAACAGGGCATCAGCCCCAGCATTTT.

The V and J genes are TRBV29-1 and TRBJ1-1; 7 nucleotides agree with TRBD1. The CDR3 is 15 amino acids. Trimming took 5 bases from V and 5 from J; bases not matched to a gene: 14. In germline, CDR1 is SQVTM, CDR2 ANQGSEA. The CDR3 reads CSVSRRGRVSTEAFF. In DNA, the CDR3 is TGCAGCGTTTCGCGAAGGGGGCGGGTTTCTACTGAAGCTTTCTTT.

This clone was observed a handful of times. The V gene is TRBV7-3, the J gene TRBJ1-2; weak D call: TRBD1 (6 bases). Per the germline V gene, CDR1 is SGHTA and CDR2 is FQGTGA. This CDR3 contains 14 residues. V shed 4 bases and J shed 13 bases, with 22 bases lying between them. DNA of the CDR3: TGTGCCAGCAGCTCAAAGCCCGGCCCAGGGGACGTCACCTTC. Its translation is CASSSKPGPGDVTF.

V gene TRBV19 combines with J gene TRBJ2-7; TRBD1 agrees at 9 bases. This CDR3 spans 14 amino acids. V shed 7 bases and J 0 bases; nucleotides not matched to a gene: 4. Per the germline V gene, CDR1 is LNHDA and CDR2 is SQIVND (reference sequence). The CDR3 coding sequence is TGTGCCAGTACTGTGACAGGGGGCTCCTACGAGCAGTACTTC. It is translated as CASTVTGGSYEQYF.

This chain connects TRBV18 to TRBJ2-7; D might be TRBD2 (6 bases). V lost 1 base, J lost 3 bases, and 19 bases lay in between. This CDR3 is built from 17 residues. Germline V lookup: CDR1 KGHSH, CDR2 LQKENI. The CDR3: CASSPQIAGGADYEQYF. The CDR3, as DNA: TGTGCCAGCTCACCACAGATTGCCGGCGGGGCCGACTACGAGCAGTACTTC.

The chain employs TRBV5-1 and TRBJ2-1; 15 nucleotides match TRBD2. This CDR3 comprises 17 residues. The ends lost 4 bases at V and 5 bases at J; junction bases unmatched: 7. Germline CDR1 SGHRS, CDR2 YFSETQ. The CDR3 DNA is TGCGCCAGCAGCCCCGGACTAGCGGGAGGGCCGCACAATGAGCAGTTCTTC. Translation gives CASSPGLAGGPHNEQFF.

The CDR3 sequence is CASSHSSGGTGASNEQYF. CDR3 in DNA: TGCGCCAGCAGCCATTCTTCGGGGGGGACAGGGGCTTCCAACGAGCAGTACTTC. The gene calls are TRBV4-1 and TRBJ2-7; 10 bases are shared with TRBD1. Germline assignment: CDR1 MGHRA and CDR2 YSYEKL. With V trimmed by 3 bases and J by 5 bases, 16 bases remained unmatched. This CDR3 spans 18 amino acids.

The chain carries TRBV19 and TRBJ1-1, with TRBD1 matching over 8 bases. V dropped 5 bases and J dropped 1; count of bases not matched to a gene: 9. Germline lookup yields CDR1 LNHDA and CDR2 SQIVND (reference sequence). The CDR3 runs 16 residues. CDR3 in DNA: TGTGCCAGTAGTCCCTACCCTGGACAGGGGAACACTGAAGCTTTCTTT. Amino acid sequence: CASSPYPGQGNTEAFF.

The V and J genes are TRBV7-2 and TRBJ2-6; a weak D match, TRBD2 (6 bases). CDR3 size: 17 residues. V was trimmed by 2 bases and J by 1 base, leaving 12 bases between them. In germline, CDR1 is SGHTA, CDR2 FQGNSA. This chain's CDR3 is CASSLRPSGSGANVLTF. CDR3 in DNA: TGTGCCAGCAGCTTAAGGCCCAGCGGGTCTGGGGCCAACGTCCTGACTTTC.

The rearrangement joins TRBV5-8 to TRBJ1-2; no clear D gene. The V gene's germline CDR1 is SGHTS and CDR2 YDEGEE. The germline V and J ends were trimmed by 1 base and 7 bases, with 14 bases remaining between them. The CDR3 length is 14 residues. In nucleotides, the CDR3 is TGTGCCAGCAGCTTGAGCGGGGTTACATTTGGCTACACCTTC. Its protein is CASSLSGVTFGYTF.

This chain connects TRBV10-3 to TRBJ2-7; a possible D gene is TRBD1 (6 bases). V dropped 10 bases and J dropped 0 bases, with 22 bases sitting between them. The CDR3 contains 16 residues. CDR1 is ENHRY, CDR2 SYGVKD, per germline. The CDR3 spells CATMDSSTQSSYEQYF. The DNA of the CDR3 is TGTGCCACCATGGACAGTAGCACTCAGAGCTCCTACGAGCAGTACTTC.

CDR3 region: CASSPQGGGGTDTQYF. In DNA, the CDR3 is TGCGCCAGCAGCCCTCAAGGGGGGGGAGGGACAGATACGCAGTATTTT. The V call is TRBV4-3, the J call TRBJ2-3; maybe TRBD2 (7 bases). The CDR3 contains 16 residues. V was cut by 4 bases and J by 3 bases, with 17 bases left in between. CDR1 is LGHNA, CDR2 YSLEER, per germline.